The sequence of this TCR beta chain was determined in a study of cytomegalovirus exposure and HLA in healthy donors. Study-level points and caveats: There were reportedly fewer N-insertions in an Asian-associated ancestry cluster than the roughly 670-donor mean, in a later analysis.

CDR3 size: 11 residues. The germline V gene has CDR1 MNHEY and CDR2 SVGAGI. Trimming took 5 bases from V and 7 from J, leaving 8 bases between them. Comment on this clone: Antigen unknown.

Amplification used 60 Vbeta primers and 13 Jbeta primers. Method: immunoSEQ multiplex PCR; TCRdb's copy keeps in-frame clones and lacks some. Among about 130,000 clones listed, under 85% were seen once. The clonotype originates from a woman in her fifties or sixties in good health and CMV-seropositive. This chain links TRBV6-5 with TRBJ1-2; D ambiguous. The sequenced sample was PBMCs. CDR3 DNA sequence: TGTGCCAGCAGTGGAGGGCTTGGCTACACCTTC. Protein sequence: CASSGGLGYTF.